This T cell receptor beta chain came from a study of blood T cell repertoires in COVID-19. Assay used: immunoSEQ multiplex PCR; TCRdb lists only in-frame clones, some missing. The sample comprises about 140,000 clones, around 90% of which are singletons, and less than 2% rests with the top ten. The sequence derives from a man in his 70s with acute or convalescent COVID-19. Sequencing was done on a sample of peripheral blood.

CDR3 DNA: TGTGCCAGCAGTACCGGACTAGCGGACCAAGAGACCCAGTACTTC. This translates into CASSTGLADQETQYF. The J gene is TRBJ2-5, the V gene TRBV6-6; 10 bases are a match to TRBD2. The CDR3 has 15 residues. The ends lost 5 bases at V and 0 bases at J; junction bases unmatched: 3. Looked up from germline, CDR1 is MNHNY and CDR2 is SVGAGI (reference sequence).